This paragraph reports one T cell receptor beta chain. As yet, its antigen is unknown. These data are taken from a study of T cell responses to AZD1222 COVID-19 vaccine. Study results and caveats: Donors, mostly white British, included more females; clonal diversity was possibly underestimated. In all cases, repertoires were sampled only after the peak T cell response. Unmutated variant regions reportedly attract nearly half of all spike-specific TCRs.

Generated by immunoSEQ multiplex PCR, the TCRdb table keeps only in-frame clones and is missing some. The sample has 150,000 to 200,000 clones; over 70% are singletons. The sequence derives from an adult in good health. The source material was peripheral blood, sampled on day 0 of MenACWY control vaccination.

The CDR3 nucleotides are TGTGCCAGCAGTACCCGGGACAGGCTTAACTATGGCTACACCTTC. This translates into CASSTRDRLNYGYTF. The chain is built from TRBV28 and TRBJ1-2; TRBD1 agrees at 8 bases. Germline CDR1 and CDR2: MDHEN and SYDVKM. The CDR3 has 15 amino acids. Trimming took 5 bases from V and 1 from J; bases not matched to a gene: 6.